This is a list of T cell receptor beta chains from one sample in a study of blood T cell repertoires in COVID-19. TCRdb keeps only in-frame clones here, not all; method: immunoSEQ multiplex PCR. The table shows approximately 450,000 clones, with around 89% occurring only once. Sequenced material: peripheral blood. These receptors were taken from a woman in her thirties with acute or convalescent COVID-19. Each CDR3 is given with its conserved first and last residue. Each record gives: D gene, J gene, V gene, clone size, CDR3 protein, CDR3 DNA. A D gene is named only where the DNA matches it firmly. Rows give clone size only sometimes, using once, few, many, or a class for an expanded clone.

D: TRBD1; J: TRBJ1-6; V: TRBV15; size: -; CDR3: CATSRDGQGRSYNSPLHF; DNA: TGTGCCACCAGCAGGGATGGACAGGGTCGGTCCTATAATTCACCCCTCCACTTT
D: -; J: TRBJ2-7; V: TRBV5-5; size: -; CDR3: CASSLGISYEQYF; DNA: TGTGCCAGCAGCTTGGGTATTTCCTACGAGCAGTACTTC
D: TRBD2; J: TRBJ2-7; V: TRBV27; size: -; CDR3: CASSVPGREQYF; DNA: TGTGCCAGCAGCGTCCCCGGGAGGGAGCAGTACTTC
D: -; J: TRBJ1-4; V: TRBV2; size: -; CDR3: CASRLRKNEKLFF; DNA: TGTGCCAGCAGGCTGCGGAAAAATGAAAAACTGTTTTTT
D: -; J: TRBJ1-5; V: TRBV4-1; size: -; CDR3: CASSHKERSGGDQPQHF; DNA: TGCGCCAGCAGCCACAAAGAAAGGAGTGGAGGGGATCAGCCCCAGCATTTT
D: -; J: TRBJ1-5; V: TRBV6-1; size: -; CDR3: CASSEATGSNQPQHF; DNA: TGTGCCAGCAGTGAAGCAACAGGGAGCAATCAGCCCCAGCATTTT
D: -; J: TRBJ2-7; V: TRBV4-1; size: -; CDR3: CASSQGGRSYEQYF; DNA: TGCGCCAGCAGCCAAGGGGGGCGCTCCTACGAGCAGTACTTC
D: -; J: TRBJ1-3; V: TRBV3-1/TRBV3-2; size: -; CDR3: CASSQGLGTYPGNTIYF; DNA: TGTGCCAGCAGCCAAGGGTTAGGGACTTATCCTGGAAACACCATATATTTT
D: -; J: TRBJ1-1; V: TRBV30; size: -; CDR3: CAWSQGLFRAFF; DNA: TGTGCCTGGAGTCAGGGCTTATTTCGAGCTTTCTTT
D: -; J: TRBJ2-2; V: TRBV30; size: -; CDR3: CAWSGLGPGELFF; DNA: TGTGCCTGGAGTGGACTAGGTCCCGGGGAGCTGTTTTTT
D: -; J: TRBJ1-5; V: TRBV4-1; size: -; CDR3: CASSQDLWAGGNQPQHF; DNA: TGCGCCAGCAGCCAAGATCTTTGGGCAGGGGGCAATCAGCCCCAGCATTTT
D: -; J: TRBJ1-1; V: TRBV13; size: -; CDR3: CASSLTPSGDTEAFF; DNA: TGTGCCAGCAGCTTAACCCCCTCCGGGGACACTGAAGCTTTCTTT
D: -; J: TRBJ1-6; V: TRBV7-9; size: few; CDR3: CASSQGSYNSPLHF; DNA: TGTGCCAGCAGTCAGGGGTCCTATAATTCACCCCTCCACTTT
D: TRBD2; J: TRBJ2-1; V: TRBV24-1; size: once; CDR3: CATSDLGRGETYNEQFF; DNA: TGTGCCACCAGTGACCTGGGACGGGGGGAAACATACAATGAGCAGTTCTTC
D: -; J: TRBJ1-5; V: TRBV6-5; size: -; CDR3: CASSYGGGSQPQHF; DNA: TGTGCCAGCAGTTACGGGGGGGGCAGCCAGCCCCAGCATTTT
D: -; J: TRBJ1-1; V: TRBV5-6; size: -; CDR3: CASSLGLDRFMNTEAFF; DNA: TGTGCCAGCAGCTTGGGGCTCGACAGATTCATGAACACTGAAGCTTTCTTT
D: TRBD1; J: TRBJ1-2; V: TRBV6-5; size: -; CDR3: CASLRGQNYGYTF; DNA: TGTGCCAGCCTCCGGGGACAGAACTATGGCTACACCTTC
D: TRBD1; J: TRBJ2-3; V: TRBV4-1; size: -; CDR3: CASSQGTGLSTDTQYF; DNA: TGCGCCAGCAGCCAAGGGACAGGGCTTAGCACAGATACGCAGTATTTT
D: -; J: TRBJ1-5; V: TRBV21-1; size: once; CDR3: CARGRDRERNQPQHF; DNA: TGTGCCAGGGGTAGGGACAGGGAGAGAAATCAGCCCCAGCATTTT
D: -; J: TRBJ1-2; V: TRBV2; size: few; CDR3: CASSEAGGRGGYTF; DNA: TGTGCCAGCAGTGAGGCAGGTGGTAGGGGTGGCTACACCTTC
D: -; J: TRBJ2-1; V: TRBV2; size: -; CDR3: CASSVSLRTFNEQFF; DNA: TGTGCCAGCAGTGTTTCTTTGCGGACTTTTAATGAGCAGTTCTTC
D: -; J: TRBJ2-1; V: TRBV2; size: once; CDR3: CASSEARANNEQFF; DNA: TGTGCCAGCAGTGAAGCGCGGGCCAACAATGAGCAGTTCTTC
D: -; J: TRBJ2-2; V: TRBV4-2; size: few; CDR3: CASSQQQGYTGELFF; DNA: TGTGCCAGCAGCCAACAACAGGGTTACACCGGGGAGCTGTTTTTT
D: TRBD1; J: TRBJ1-6; V: TRBV5-1; size: -; CDR3: CASSPWTGSSYNSPLHF; DNA: TGCGCCAGCAGCCCGTGGACAGGCAGTTCCTATAATTCACCCCTCCACTTT
D: -; J: TRBJ2-5; V: TRBV30; size: -; CDR3: CAFDRFGETQYF; DNA: TGTGCCTTCGACAGGTTCGGAGAGACCCAGTACTTC
D: -; J: TRBJ1-4; V: TRBV5-1; size: -; CDR3: CASSDQGRGLFF; DNA: TGCGCCAGCAGTGACCAGGGTAGGGGGCTGTTTTTT
D: -; J: TRBJ2-7; V: TRBV7-9; size: -; CDR3: CASSLVYSSYEQYF; DNA: TGTGCCAGCAGCTTAGTTTACAGTTCCTACGAGCAGTACTTC
D: -; J: TRBJ2-5; V: TRBV24-1; size: -; CDR3: CATSDLPGREETQYF; DNA: TGTGCCACCAGTGATTTGCCGGGCAGGGAAGAGACCCAGTACTTC